Below, 21 T cell receptor beta chains from the same sample are listed, as sequenced in a study of T cell responses to AZD1222 COVID-19 vaccine. Assay: immunoSEQ multiplex PCR; the TCRdb copy retains only in-frame clones and omits some. The sample holds some 150,000 clones, 90% seen once. The sample here was peripheral blood, taken 28 days after the second AZD1222 dose. All receptors derive from an adult who received the AZD1222 COVID-19 vaccine.

This clone showed up just once. The CDR3 DNA reads as TGTGCCACCCGGACAGGCGTCAATGAAAAACTGTTTTTT. Encoded protein: CATRTGVNEKLFF. This chain joins TRBV27 and TRBJ1-4; 7 bases fit TRBD1. This CDR3 region has 13 residues. Per germline, CDR1 MNHEY and CDR2 SMNVEV (reference sequence). Trimming removed 10 bases from V and 5 bases from J; junction bases left unmatched: 7.

This chain connects TRBV15 to TRBJ2-1, with D hard to call. Per the germline V gene, CDR1 is LNHNV and CDR2 is YYDKDF (reference sequence). CDR3 length equals 16 residues. V was clipped by 7 bases and J by 0 bases, with 16 bases between them. The CDR3 sequence is CATKREYASSYNEQFF. As DNA, the CDR3 is TGTGCCACCAAGAGAGAGTACGCTAGCTCCTACAATGAGCAGTTCTTC. Looking up the rest from reference TRBV15 and TRBJ2-1 gives the full variable domain: DAMVIQNPRYQVTQFGKPVTLSCSQTLNHNVMYWYQQKSSQAPKLLFHYYDKDFNNEADTPDNFQSRRPNTSFCFLDIRSPGLGDTAMYLCATKREYASSYNEQFFGPGTRLTVL.

The chain couples TRBV19 to TRBJ1-5; no definite D call. V gave up 3 bases and J gave up 3 bases, with 9 bases separating them. This CDR3 is 14 amino acids long. Germline assignment: CDR1 LNHDA and CDR2 SQIVND (reference sequence). The DNA of the CDR3 is TGTGCCAGTAGTATGTGGGAACACAATCAGCCCCAGCATTTT. Translating gives CASSMWEHNQPQHF.

The V and J genes are TRBV5-1 and TRBJ2-1; 7 bases match TRBD1. The germline gives CDR1 SGHRS, CDR2 YFSETQ. The V segment lost 4 bases and the J segment 9 bases; nucleotides outside the gene matches: 7. The CDR3 totals 13 residues. This CDR3 is CASSGTVSGEQFF. CDR3 nucleotides: TGCGCCAGCAGCGGGACAGTTTCTGGTGAGCAGTTCTTC.

The V and J genes are TRBV19 and TRBJ1-1, with D uncertain. The V and J ends lost 3 bases and 4 bases respectively, with 12 bases between them. Germline CDR1 reads LNHDA; CDR2 reads SQIVND (reference sequence). The CDR3 spans 14 residues. CDR3 sequence reads: CASSILRRSTEAFF. CDR3 DNA sequence: TGTGCCAGTAGTATCCTTCGGAGGTCCACTGAAGCTTTCTTT.

The gene calls are TRBV11-1 and TRBJ2-7, with D maybe TRBD1 (6 bases). The V end was cut by 5 bases, the J end by 5 bases, with 16 bases between. Germline CDR1 reads SGHAT; CDR2 reads FQDESV (reference sequence). CDR3 size: 14 residues. This chain's CDR3 is CASSRDTPGNEQYF. CDR3 DNA sequence: TGTGCCAGCAGCAGGGACACCCCTGGGAACGAGCAGTACTTC.

The chain links TRBV15 to TRBJ1-1; no firm D call. Germline CDR1 is LNHNV and CDR2 is YYDKDF (reference sequence). This CDR3 has 14 residues. V shed 0 bases and J shed 7 bases, with 12 bases lying between them. CDR3 bases: TGTGCCACCAGCAGAGACCCGGCAGGCGATGAAGCTTTCTTT. It translates to CATSRDPAGDEAFF.

The chain uses TRBV19 and TRBJ1-4, with 7 bases that match TRBD1. The CDR3 contains 15 residues. Germline CDR1 is LNHDA and CDR2 is SQIVND (reference sequence). After removal of 3 bases from V and 6 bases from J, the junction contained 7 bases not matched to a gene. The DNA of the CDR3 is TGTGCCAGTAGTATTGGCAGGGGGAACGATGAAAAACTGTTTTTT. Residues: CASSIGRGNDEKLFF. The complete variable domain, with remaining parts taken from reference TRBV19 and TRBJ1-4, reads DGGITQSPKYLFRKEGQNVTLSCEQNLNHDAMYWYRQDPGQGLRLIYYSQIVNDFQKGDIAEGYSVSREKKESFPLTVTSAQKNPTAFYLCASSIGRGNDEKLFFGSGTQLSVL.

This rearrangement joins TRBV24-1 to TRBJ2-2; 8 nucleotides line up with TRBD1. Trimming cost V 6 bases and J 4 bases; bases outside gene matches: 6. Germline V gives CDR1 KGHDR, CDR2 SFDVKD. The CDR3 loop spans 15 amino acids. The CDR3 DNA reads TGTGCCACCAGTATGACAGGGGCGTCCACCGGGGAGCTGTTTTTT. Encoded protein: CATSMTGASTGELFF.

The rearrangement uses TRBV6-1 and TRBJ1-2; D unresolved. This CDR3 has 15 residues. The V end was cut by 1 base, the J end by 3 bases, with 12 bases between. Per the germline V gene, CDR1 is MNHNS and CDR2 is SASEGT. For the CDR3, the DNA is TGTGCCAGCAGTGAAGTGGACGGCACTTACTATGGCTACACCTTC. This sequence encodes CASSEVDGTYYGYTF.

The CDR3 coding sequence is TGTGCCAGCAGCATTCCGGGACAGACGAACACCGGGGAGCTGTTTTTT. Amino acids: CASSIPGQTNTGELFF. The J gene is TRBJ2-2, the V gene TRBV21-1; the table gives TRBD1 as D, unverified against the DNA. TRBV21-1 is flagged as a pseudogene. CDR3 length: 16 residues.

A few counts support this clone. The V call is TRBV6-1, the J call TRBJ1-5; 10 nucleotides line up with TRBD1. This CDR3 comprises 15 residues. V shed 3 bases, J shed 5 bases, and the junction held 4 bases outside the gene matches. Germline loops: CDR1 MNHNS, CDR2 SASEGT. CDR3 sequence (DNA): TGTGCCAGCAGTGAGGGACAGGGGATCTATCAGCCCCAGCATTTT. Amino acid sequence: CASSEGQGIYQPQHF.

The CDR3 sequence: CAWSVGGSTNEKLFF. CDR3 in DNA: TGTGCCTGGAGTGTAGGCGGCTCAACTAATGAAAAACTGTTTTTT. The chain combines TRBV30 with TRBJ1-4; D remains ambiguous. Germline CDR1 GTSNPN, CDR2 SVGIG (reference sequence). The length of the CDR3 is 15 residues. V lost 0 bases to trimming and J lost 0 bases, with 8 bases between them.

The chain uses TRBV19 and TRBJ2-3, with 9 bases fitting TRBD2. Germline V gives CDR1 LNHDA, CDR2 SQIVND (reference sequence). This CDR3 has 16 residues. Trimming removed 5 bases from V and 0 bases from J; junction bases left unmatched: 6. The CDR3 reads CASSQGGGVSTDTQYF. The CDR3 region has the DNA TGTGCCAGTAGTCAGGGCGGGGGGGTGAGCACAGATACGCAGTATTTT. The full variable domain, its missing parts supplied by reference TRBV19 and TRBJ2-3, is DGGITQSPKYLFRKEGQNVTLSCEQNLNHDAMYWYRQDPGQGLRLIYYSQIVNDFQKGDIAEGYSVSREKKESFPLTVTSAQKNPTAFYLCASSQGGGVSTDTQYFGPGTRLTVL.

The rearrangement uses TRBV7-8 and TRBJ2-7; perhaps TRBD1 as D (5 bases). The CDR3 totals 14 residues. The germline V gene has CDR1 SGHVS and CDR2 FQNEAQ. Trimming took 5 bases from V and 3 from J, leaving 14 bases between them. CDR3 residues: CASSPLAQGYEQYF. The CDR3 region has the DNA TGTGCCAGCAGCCCCCTTGCTCAGGGCTACGAGCAGTACTTC.

CDR3 amino acids: CASSLGQGNQPQHF. CDR3 DNA sequence: TGTGCCAGCAGCTTGGGACAGGGGAATCAGCCCCAGCATTTT. The chain recombines TRBV7-9 with TRBJ1-5, with 10 bases matching TRBD1. Trimming removed 3 bases from V and 4 bases from J; junction bases left unmatched: 0. The V gene's germline CDR1 is SEHNR and CDR2 FQNEAQ (reference sequence). The CDR3 has 14 residues. Full variable domain (outside the CDR3, taken from reference TRBV7-9 and TRBJ1-5): DTGVSQNPRHKITKRGQNVTFRCDPISEHNRLYWYRQTLGQGPEFLTYFQNEAQLEKSRLLSDRFSAERPKGSFSTLEIQRTEQGDSAMYLCASSLGQGNQPQHFGDGTRLSIL.

This rearrangement joins TRBV24-1 to TRBJ2-1; no firm D call. Germline loops: CDR1 KGHDR, CDR2 SFDVKD. CDR3 size: 11 residues. Trimming removed 10 bases from V and 10 bases from J, with 13 bases in between. CDR3 sequence reads: CATRIGREQFF. As DNA, the CDR3 is TGTGCCACAAGAATAGGACGCGAGCAGTTCTTC.

The chain is built from TRBV7-7 and TRBJ2-1, with D perhaps TRBD1 or TRBD2 (5 bases each). The CDR3 totals 16 residues. V was cut by 4 bases and J by 2 bases, with 15 bases left in between. The germline V gene encodes CDR1 SSHAT and CDR2 FNYEAQ (reference sequence). The CDR3, as DNA: TGTGCCAGCAGCTCTGGGGGTATCGCCCCCTACAATGAGCAGTTCTTC. Protein: CASSSGGIAPYNEQFF.

The chain couples TRBV6-2 or TRBV6-3 to TRBJ2-3, with 14 positions matching TRBD2. CDR3 size: 18 residues. V dropped 5 bases and J dropped 3; count of bases not matched to a gene: 10. Germline V CDR1 and CDR2: MNHEY, SVGEGT. The CDR3 is CASSQRGLAGEKTDTQYF. In DNA, the CDR3 is TGTGCCAGCAGTCAAAGGGGACTAGCGGGAGAAAAGACAGATACGCAGTATTTT.

The chain combines TRBV7-6 with TRBJ1-5, with TRBD1 as a possible D gene (6 bases). The CDR3 is made up of 14 amino acids. In germline, CDR1 is SGHVS, CDR2 FNYEAQ. V lost 1 base and J lost 7, with 11 bases in between. The CDR3 protein is CASSLVQGRQPQHF. In DNA, the CDR3 is TGTGCCAGCAGCTTAGTACAGGGTAGGCAGCCCCAGCATTTT.

The chain has TRBV5-1 and TRBJ2-3; D not certain. This CDR3 comprises 16 residues. Trimming shortened V by 4 bases and J by 0 bases, and 15 bases separated the two germline ends. Germline loops: CDR1 SGHRS, CDR2 YFSETQ. The DNA for the CDR3 is TGCGCCAGCAGCGGCCTGGGCAGCTCTAGCACAGATACGCAGTATTTT. It encodes CASSGLGSSSTDTQYF.